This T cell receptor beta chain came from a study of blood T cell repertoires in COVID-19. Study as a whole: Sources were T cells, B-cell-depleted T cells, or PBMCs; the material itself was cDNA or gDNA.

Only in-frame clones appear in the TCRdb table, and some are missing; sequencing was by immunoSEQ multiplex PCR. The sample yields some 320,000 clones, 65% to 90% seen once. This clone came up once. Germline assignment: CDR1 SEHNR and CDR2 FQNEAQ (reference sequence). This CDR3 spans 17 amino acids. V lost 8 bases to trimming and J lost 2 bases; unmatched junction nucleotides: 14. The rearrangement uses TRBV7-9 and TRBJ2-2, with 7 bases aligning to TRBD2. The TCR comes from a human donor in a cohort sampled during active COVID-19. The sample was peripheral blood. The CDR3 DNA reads TGTGCCAGCCAGGAGGGTCTTCTAGCGGTTAACACCGGGGAGCTGTTTTTT. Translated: CASQEGLLAVNTGELFF. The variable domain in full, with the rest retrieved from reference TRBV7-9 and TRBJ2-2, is DTGVSQNPRHKITKRGQNVTFRCDPISEHNRLYWYRQTLGQGPEFLTYFQNEAQLEKSRLLSDRFSAERPKGSFSTLEIQRTEQGDSAMYLCASQEGLLAVNTGELFFGEGSRLTVL.